This TCR beta chain was sequenced in a study of T cell responses to AZD1222 COVID-19 vaccine (dated by TCRdb to the early 2020s). With respect to the entire study: A total of more than 230 trial participants underwent TCR sequencing, of whom about 210 received two doses of AZD1222 and some 25 received two doses of the MenACWY control vaccine. Trial participants were enrolled by age into subgroups of 18-55, 56-69 and 70-plus years, and around 150, 28 and 57 TCR-sequenced participants, respectively, were included in these subgroups. What the authors observed across the whole study: A significant rise in spike-specific TCR breadth and depth was observed after two AZD1222 doses relative to day 0 and relative to MenACWY recipients. Because no samples from the day 14 peak response were available, repertoires could be characterized only after the peak T cell response. Only five to seven AZD1222 recipients were SARS-CoV-2 seropositive at baseline, limiting conclusions about previously exposed vaccinees. The 56-69-year group was small, and its depth increase did not reach significance, likely because of low power. Participants were mostly white British and included more females than males, and it was suggested by the authors that clonal diversity may have been underestimated. Reportedly, close to half of the unique spike-specific TCRs recognized epitopes lying outside the regions that are mutated in the B.1.351 and B.1.1.7 variants. The whole spike protein was spanned by vaccine-associated CD4 TCRs, and dominant responses were seen in regions 160-218 and 743-854.

This clone was counted a few times. Its antigen is still unknown. Base qualities are not recorded, but no much larger clone differs from it by a single base. The sample's time point label, decoded: about 28 days (+/-7) after the second vaccine dose. Explained via the paper, the treatment or condition label denotes: meningococcal conjugate vaccine given as trial control. Samples from vaccinated people were obtained from the UK trials COV001 and COV002, which included a single-blind randomized controlled phase 2/3 trial of AZD1222 (ChAdOx1 nCoV-19) in healthy adults. For TCRbeta chain sequencing, PBMC samples from trial participants were taken at day 0 and at day 28 after the second dose. The CDR3 regions of human TCRbeta chains were analyzed by immunosequencing. Concerning the study's data processing: Repertoire TCRs were matched against a reference library of SARS-CoV-2-specific TCRs generated with the MIRA antigen-specificity platform. Breadth was defined as the fraction of unique TCRs that were SARS-CoV-2-associated. Depth was defined as the fraction of total T cells that were SARS-CoV-2-associated. Using the MIRA data, each spike-specific TCR was assigned both to the spike region to which the TCR was reactive and to a CD4 or CD8 class. Log10-transformed breadth and depth values were compared by one-way ANOVA with Sidak's multiple comparisons tests. TCRdb limited this immuneACCESS table to in-frame rearrangements with V and J called. A share of clones is missing; checked studies link under half to unresolved V genes, and the rest is unexplained. D and trimming come from the DNA, and the V and J calls and clone size come from that table. The sample table contains 180,000 or so clones; only one count was recorded for 80% to 90% of them. Of the sample, about 4.1% is held by the ten largest clones.

Inclusive of the bounding cysteine and phenylalanine, the CDR3 is 18 residues long. Left in the record is the CDR3 DNA by itself, 54 bases read in frame from the first base. Between the V and J ends, shortened by 1 base and 0 bases respectively, the junction contains 15 bases. For CDR1 and CDR2, the germline V gene lists MNHEY and SVGEGT. This sample comprised peripheral blood, obtained 28 days after the second dose of the MenACWY control vaccine. The TCR sequence derives from an adult who received the MenACWY meningococcal vaccine as a control. The sequence is built from TRBV6-2 or TRBV6-3 and TRBJ2-2; tentative D gene TRBD2, with 6 bases matching. The nucleotide sequence reads as follows: TGTGCCAGCAGTTACTACCACACCGGGACTCCGAACACCGGGGAGCTGTTTTTT. Its product reads: CASSYYHTGTPNTGELFF.